This T cell receptor beta chain was sequenced for a study of blood T cell repertoires in COVID-19. Across the whole study: From T cells, B-cell-depleted T cells, or PBMCs came the material, which was cDNA or gDNA.

Source study methods: Reference gene primer amplification in the assay estimated nucleated cell counts. Profiled with immunoSEQ multiplex PCR; TCRdb holds only in-frame clones, not every one. The DNA was the basis for D and trimming; V, J and clone size are from that table. This table holds some 260,000 clones, approximately 85% found once. This CDR3 spans 17 amino acids. With 7 bases removed from V and 4 bases from J, the gap between germline ends came to 23 bases. The germline V gene encodes CDR1 MRHNA and CDR2 SNTAGT. The sequencing sample was made of peripheral blood. The V call is TRBV6-4, the J call TRBJ1-5; D possibly corresponds to TRBD1 (6 bases). The receptor's source is a human donor in a cohort sampled during active COVID-19. CDR3 amino acids: CASTWRGAQSPNQPQHF. CDR3 nucleotides: TGTGCCAGCACCTGGCGGGGGGCGCAAAGCCCGAATCAGCCCCAGCATTTT.